Listed here are 28 T cell receptor beta chains from one sample, sequenced in a study of beta chain features in type 1 diabetes. The isolated RNA, all of it, was reverse transcribed, so expressed TCRB transcripts were what got sequenced. Libraries were prepared by immunoSEQ multiplex PCR; TCRdb keeps only in-frame clonotypes and omits some of them. In the table there are roughly 400,000 clones, roughly 16% of which are singletons. Sequencing was performed on naive CD4+ T cells from blood. The receptors stem from a woman between 18 and 30 years old in good health.

This chain links TRBV7-9 with TRBJ2-7, with 11 bases fitting TRBD2. V was clipped by 4 bases and J by 4 bases; unmatched bases: 3. There are 14 residues in the CDR3. Germline V gene sequence: CDR1 SEHNR, CDR2 FQNEAQ (reference sequence). The CDR3 coding sequence is TGTGCCAGCAGCTCAACTAGCGGGAGTTACGAGCAGTACTTC. It codes for CASSSTSGSYEQYF.

V and J are TRBV15 and TRBJ2-7; a weak D match, TRBD1 (6 bases). The V gene's germline CDR1 is LNHNV and CDR2 YYDKDF (reference sequence). The V gene lost 0 bases and the J gene lost 7 bases, with 19 bases spanning the gap. The CDR3 has 16 amino acids. The CDR3 is CATSRDLVIGGGEQYF. DNA of the CDR3: TGTGCCACCAGCAGAGATTTGGTCATTGGGGGCGGGGAGCAGTACTTC. Looking up the rest from reference TRBV15 and TRBJ2-7 gives the full variable domain: DAMVIQNPRYQVTQFGKPVTLSCSQTLNHNVMYWYQQKSSQAPKLLFHYYDKDFNNEADTPDNFQSRRPNTSFCFLDIRSPGLGDTAMYLCATSRDLVIGGGEQYFGPGTRLTVT.

This clone was recorded a few times. The chain uses TRBV18 and TRBJ2-1; D gene unclear. Germline V CDR1 and CDR2: KGHSH, LQKENI. CDR3 size: 17 residues. V was pared by 0 bases and J by 2 bases, with 14 bases between. The CDR3 reads CASSPPSLPGTYNEQFF. The CDR3 coding sequence is TGTGCCAGCTCACCACCCTCTCTACCAGGAACCTACAATGAGCAGTTCTTC.

This chain links TRBV27 with TRBJ2-7; D is possibly TRBD1 (6 bases). The CDR3 is 14 residues long. Germline CDR1 is MNHEY and CDR2 is SMNVEV (reference sequence). V was clipped by 0 bases and J by 5 bases, with 11 bases between them. The CDR3 region is CASSLSGGINEQYF. The CDR3 nucleotides are TGTGCCAGCAGTTTATCAGGGGGTATCAACGAGCAGTACTTC.

In this sample, this clone turned up a few times. The chain is built from TRBV2 and TRBJ1-1; perhaps TRBD1 as D (5 bases). V lost 4 bases and J lost 3, with 9 bases in between. Germline V gene sequence: CDR1 SNHLY, CDR2 FYNNEI. The CDR3 spans 13 residues. CDR3 DNA sequence: TGTGCCAGCAGTGTCAGGGAGGACACTGAAGCTTTCTTT. Protein sequence: CASSVREDTEAFF. The full variable domain, in which reference TRBV2 and TRBJ1-1 provide the parts outside the CDR3, is EPEVTQTPSHQVTQMGQEVILRCVPISNHLYFYWYRQILGQKVEFLVSFYNNEISEKSEIFDDQFSVERPDGSNFTLKIRSTKLEDSAMYFCASSVREDTEAFFGQGTRLTVV.

This clone has a handful of counts. The chain recombines TRBV30 with TRBJ2-1, with a possible D match to TRBD2 (6 bases). The CDR3 has 15 residues. V was cut by 3 bases and J by 0 bases, with 12 bases left in between. The V gene's germline CDR1 is GTSNPN and CDR2 SVGIG (reference sequence). The CDR3 nucleotides are TGTGCCTGGAGGAAATCCGGGAGCTCCTACAATGAGCAGTTCTTC. Protein sequence: CAWRKSGSSYNEQFF.

This clone was counted only a few times. The J gene is TRBJ2-1, the V gene TRBV6-6; TRBD2 aligns across 9 bases. V trimming: 4 bases; J trimming: 4 bases; junction bases outside the gene matches: 8. The germline gives CDR1 MNHNY, CDR2 SVGAGI (reference sequence). The length of the CDR3 is 16 residues. The CDR3 DNA is TGTGCCAGCAGTTCCCCCGTGACTAGCGGATACAATGAGCAGTTCTTC. Encoded protein: CASSSPVTSGYNEQFF.

The chain has TRBV5-6 and TRBJ2-6; D is perhaps TRBD1 (5 bases). Germline values: CDR1 SGHDT, CDR2 YYEEEE. The CDR3 runs to 18 residues. Trimming stripped 1 base from V and 1 base from J, with 15 bases between. The CDR3 nucleotides read TGTGCCAGCAGCTTGTTAAGGGGCATACGGTCTGGGGCCAACGTCCTGACTTTC. Residues: CASSLLRGIRSGANVLTF.

The J gene is TRBJ1-4, the V gene TRBV7-9; D possibly corresponds to TRBD1 (5 bases). The CDR3 has 14 amino acids. Germline CDR1 is SEHNR and CDR2 is FQNEAQ (reference sequence). V lost 6 bases and J 8 bases, leaving 16 bases between the germline ends. The CDR3 nucleotides read TGTGCCAGCAGTTGGTTCGGGGGTGGCGAAAAACTGTTTTTT. It codes for CASSWFGGGEKLFF.

CDR3 coding DNA: TGTGCCAGCAGTGAATTGGGGACAGGGTATGTGGAGCAGTACTTC. Protein: CASSELGTGYVEQYF. The V and J genes are TRBV25-1 and TRBJ2-7; 9 nucleotides line up with TRBD1. The CDR3 covers 15 residues. The germline V gene has CDR1 MGHDK and CDR2 SYGVNS. The junction had 8 bases not matched to a gene; V was cut back by 1 base and J by 7 bases.

This clone was seen a few times. The chain uses TRBV11-2 and TRBJ2-4, with TRBD1 matching 9 bases. After removal of 4 bases from V and 0 bases from J, the junction contained 10 bases not matched to a gene. The CDR3 consists of 18 residues. The V gene's germline CDR1 is SGHAT and CDR2 FQNNGV. The CDR3 sequence: CASSSWTGDYLAKNIQYF. The DNA of the CDR3 is TGTGCCAGCAGCTCCTGGACAGGGGATTACTTAGCCAAAAACATTCAGTACTTC.

This clone was seen a handful of times. The genes are TRBV4-2 and TRBJ2-5, with D perhaps matching TRBD2 (5 bases). V was shortened by 0 bases and J by 7 bases, with 9 bases between the two germline ends. The CDR3 runs 13 residues. The germline V gene encodes CDR1 LGHNA and CDR2 YNFKEQ. CDR3 bases: TGTGCCAGCAGCCAAGAATCGGAGGTGACCCAGTACTTC. Amino acids: CASSQESEVTQYF.

CDR3 nucleotide sequence: TGTGCCAGCCGCCTACCCCAGGGGGAAGCTTTCTTT. Its protein product is CASRLPQGEAFF. J is TRBJ1-1 and V is TRBV6-5; D perhaps matches TRBD1 (6 bases). The germline V gene has CDR1 MNHEY and CDR2 SVGAGI. V was pared by 8 bases and J by 8 bases, with 15 bases between. This CDR3 comprises 12 residues.

A few counts support this clone. The V call is TRBV6-5, the J call TRBJ2-1; D might be TRBD1 (7 bases). V dropped 2 bases and J dropped 2 bases, with 10 bases sitting between them. The CDR3 covers 15 residues. Looked up from germline, CDR1 is MNHEY and CDR2 is SVGAGI. CDR3 DNA: TGTGCCAGCAGTTACGGAGGGGGCCCCTACAATGAGCAGTTCTTC. Translating it yields CASSYGGGPYNEQFF.

V usage is TRBV30 and J usage is TRBJ2-1; 13 bases match TRBD2. The junction had 6 bases not matched to a gene; V was cut back by 4 bases and J by 6 bases. CDR1 is GTSNPN, CDR2 SVGIG, per germline (reference sequence). CDR3 size: 15 residues. The CDR3: CAWIPGLAGINEQFF. The CDR3 bases are TGTGCCTGGATCCCGGGACTAGCGGGGATCAATGAGCAGTTCTTC.

This chain uses TRBV29-1 with TRBJ2-2, with D maybe TRBD1 (5 bases). From germline, CDR1 is SQVTM and CDR2 ANQGSEA. CDR3 length: 15 amino acids. V lost 1 base, J lost 5 bases, and 14 bases lay in between. The CDR3 loop is CSVEAPDSLTGELFF. The DNA of the CDR3 is TGCAGCGTTGAAGCTCCCGACAGTCTAACCGGGGAGCTGTTTTTT.

This clone was counted a few times. The gene calls are TRBV5-1 and TRBJ2-3; D is perhaps TRBD1 (6 bases). The germline gives CDR1 SGHRS, CDR2 YFSETQ. The CDR3 contains 14 residues. Trimming removed 5 bases from V and 4 bases from J, with 14 bases in between. In nucleotides, the CDR3 is TGCGCCAGCAGTTTCCCTAACAGGGCAGATACGCAGTATTTT. Amino acids: CASSFPNRADTQYF. The full variable domain, completed using reference TRBV5-1 and TRBJ2-3, is KAGVTQTPRYLIKTRGQQVTLSCSPISGHRSVSWYQQTPGQGLQFLFEYFSETQRNKGNFPGRFSGRQFSNSRSEMNVSTLELGDSALYLCASSFPNRADTQYFGPGTRLTVL.

This clone has a handful of counts. The V gene is TRBV18, the J gene TRBJ2-1; possible D gene TRBD2, 6 bases. Trimming left V 2 bases short and J 3 bases short, with 11 bases between. This CDR3 region has 15 residues. Germline V lookup: CDR1 KGHSH, CDR2 LQKENI. The CDR3 DNA follows: TGTGCCAGCTCACCAATCGGAGGGGTCTACAATGAGCAGTTCTTC. This gives the protein CASSPIGGVYNEQFF.

CDR3 DNA sequence: TGTGCCAGCAGTTTTGCAGGGGCCTACAATGAGCAGTTCTTC. Encoded protein: CASSFAGAYNEQFF. The rearrangement links TRBV28 to TRBJ2-1, with D possibly TRBD1 on 6 matching bases. V lost 3 bases, J lost 2 bases, and 8 bases lay in between. The CDR3 length is 14 residues. CDR1 is MDHEN and CDR2 is SYDVKM in the germline V gene.

A few counts support this clone. This sequence joins TRBV7-2 and TRBJ1-3; tentatively, D is TRBD1 (5 bases). The CDR3 is made up of 15 amino acids. Deletions cut 7 bases from V and 0 bases from J, with 13 bases between. The germline V gene encodes CDR1 SGHTA and CDR2 FQGNSA. As DNA, the CDR3 is TGTGCCAGCACCCAGGGTGACCTCTCTGGAAACACCATATATTTT. Its protein is CASTQGDLSGNTIYF.

J is TRBJ2-1 and V is TRBV7-9, with TRBD1 identical over 10 bases. CDR1 SEHNR and CDR2 FQNEAQ come from the germline V gene (reference sequence). Trimming at V came to 5 bases and at J to 4 bases, leaving 8 bases not matched to a gene. CDR3 size: 16 residues. DNA of the CDR3: TGTGCCAGCAGCCGCTCGACAGGGGGCGATTACAATGAGCAGTTCTTC. Translation: CASSRSTGGDYNEQFF.

This clone was observed a handful of times. The chain joins TRBV5-1 to TRBJ1-1; D unresolved. Germline-derived CDR1 and CDR2 are SGHRS and YFSETQ. This CDR3 is 13 amino acids long. Trimming stripped 0 bases from V and 2 bases from J, with 5 bases between. CDR3 nucleotides: TGCGCCAGCAGCTTGGGAGCAAACACTGAAGCTTTCTTT. Its protein product is CASSLGANTEAFF.

There are a few counts of this clone. The chain recombines TRBV15 with TRBJ2-7, with 10 positions matching TRBD2. The CDR3 contains 14 residues. The germline gives CDR1 LNHNV, CDR2 YYDKDF (reference sequence). With V trimmed by 0 bases and J by 8 bases, 4 bases remained unmatched. CDR3 sequence: CATSREIAGGQQYF. In DNA, the CDR3 is TGTGCCACCAGCAGAGAAATAGCGGGAGGCCAGCAGTACTTC.

The chain links TRBV28 to TRBJ2-5, with 10 positions matching TRBD1. Germline V lookup: CDR1 MDHEN, CDR2 SYDVKM. Losses at the gene ends were 8 bases for V and 5 bases for J; bases not matched to a gene: 5. The CDR3 sequence is 13 residues long. This CDR3 reads CASGSGQGETQYF. Here the CDR3 DNA reads TGTGCCAGCGGATCGGGACAGGGGGAGACCCAGTACTTC.

This chain links TRBV29-1 with TRBJ2-1, with 7 bases fitting TRBD2. The junction had 7 bases not matched to a gene; V was cut back by 6 bases and J by 2 bases. Germline V lookup: CDR1 SQVTM, CDR2 ANQGSEA. The CDR3 contains 14 residues. The CDR3, as DNA: TGCAGCGTCGCGACCCTAGCGGCCTACAATGAGCAGTTCTTC. Amino acid sequence: CSVATLAAYNEQFF.

The genes are TRBV9 and TRBJ2-2; 9 nucleotides agree with TRBD2. Germline lookup yields CDR1 SGDLS and CDR2 YYNGEE. CDR3 length: 16 residues. J was trimmed by 3 bases and V by 0 bases; bases with no gene match: 3. The CDR3 DNA follows: TGTGCCAGCAGCGTAGATAGCGGGAGCGACACCGGGGAGCTGTTTTTT. Protein: CASSVDSGSDTGELFF.

This sequence joins TRBV30 and TRBJ1-2; D might be TRBD1 (5 bases). This CDR3 is built from 13 residues. Germline V gene data show CDR1 as GTSNPN and CDR2 as SVGIG (reference sequence). V gave up 0 bases and J gave up 6 bases, with 11 bases separating them. The CDR3: CAWSVRGSNGYTF. CDR3 sequence (DNA): TGTGCCTGGAGTGTACGGGGGAGCAATGGCTACACCTTC.

This chain joins TRBV18 and TRBJ2-7, with 9 bases lining up with TRBD1. CDR1 KGHSH and CDR2 LQKENI come from the germline V gene. CDR3 length: 15 amino acids. The trim removed 5 bases at V and 1 base at J, leaving 6 bases unmatched. The CDR3 nucleotides are TGTGCCAGCTCAGTGACAGGGGGATTTTCCTACGAGCAGTACTTC. This gives the protein CASSVTGGFSYEQYF.